This T cell receptor (beta chain) was sequenced for a study of control samples from healthy donors and cancer patients (dated by TCRdb to between 2020 and 2021). The CDR3 contains 14 residues, cysteine and phenylalanine counted. Of all the DNA, just the CDR3 is kept, 42 bases in frame from base 1. From V the trimming removes 6 bases and from J it removes 7 bases, while the gene matches leave 7 bases of the junction unaccounted for. The germline V gene gives CDR1 as MNHEY and CDR2 as SVGAGI. On this clone: The antigen it recognizes is unknown. Base qualities are not at hand, and no much larger clone is one base apart.

The method behind the library was the immunoSEQ multiplex PCR assay. The table comes from immuneACCESS by way of TCRdb, which keeps in-frame sequences with V and J called. Part of the clones is missing from these tables; in studies checked, under half for an unresolved V gene and the rest for unknown reasons. The sample table records approximately 100,000 clones; just over 85% of these occur just once. The ten largest clones add up to roughly 14% of the sample. The material sequenced was blood. The chain employs TRBV6-5 and TRBJ1-2; 11 bases in between match TRBD1. The TCR comes from a young man in good health. The CDR3 corresponds to CASRRTGGPGGYTF. The DNA sequence is as follows: TGTGCCAGCAGACGGACAGGGGGCCCGGGTGGCTACACCTTC.